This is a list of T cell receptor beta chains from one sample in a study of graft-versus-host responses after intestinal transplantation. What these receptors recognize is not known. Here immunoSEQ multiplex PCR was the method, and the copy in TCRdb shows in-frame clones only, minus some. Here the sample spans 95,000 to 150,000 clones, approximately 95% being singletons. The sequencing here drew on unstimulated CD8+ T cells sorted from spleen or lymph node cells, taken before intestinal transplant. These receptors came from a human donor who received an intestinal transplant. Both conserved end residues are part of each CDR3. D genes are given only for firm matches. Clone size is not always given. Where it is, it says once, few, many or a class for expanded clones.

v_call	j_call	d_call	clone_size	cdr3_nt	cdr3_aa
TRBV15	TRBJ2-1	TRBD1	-	TGTGCCACCAGCAAGGGACAGGGGGCCGATGAGCAGTTCTTC	CATSKGQGADEQFF
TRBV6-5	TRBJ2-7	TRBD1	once	TGTGCCAGCAGTTACTCTTGGACAGGGGTCGGGGAGCAGTACTTC	CASSYSWTGVGEQYF
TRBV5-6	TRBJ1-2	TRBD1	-	TGTGCCAGCAGCCTTGGACAGGGGGCGCAGTACACCTTC	CASSLGQGAQYTF
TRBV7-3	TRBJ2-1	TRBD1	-	TGTGCCAGCAGCTTAGGTCAGGGGGCGTACAATGAGCAGTTCTTC	CASSLGQGAYNEQFF
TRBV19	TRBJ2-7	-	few	TGTGCCAGTAGTCTGGGTGGCGAGCAGTACTTC	CASSLGGEQYF
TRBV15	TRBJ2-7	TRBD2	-	TGTGCCACCAGCAGAGGTGGGGGGGATAACGAGCAGTACTTC	CATSRGGGDNEQYF
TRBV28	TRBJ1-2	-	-	TGTGCCAGCACCTCCTATCGGGGGGCGTCTCGCTATGGCTACACCTTC	CASTSYRGASRYGYTF
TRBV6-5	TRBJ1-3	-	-	TGTGCCAGCCCTGAGGGGGAAATTGTTGGAAACACCATATATTTT	CASPEGEIVGNTIYF
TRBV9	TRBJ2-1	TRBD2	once	TGTGCCAGCAGCCAAGGACTAGCCTCCTTTCTCAACAATGAGCAGTTCTTC	CASSQGLASFLNNEQFF
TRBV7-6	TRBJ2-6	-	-	TGTGCCAGCACGGCGGGTGGGGCCAACGTCCTGACTTTC	CASTAGGANVLTF
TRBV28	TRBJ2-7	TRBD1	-	TGTGCCAGCAGTTTGGACAGGGAAAATGCCTACGAGCAGTACTTC	CASSLDRENAYEQYF
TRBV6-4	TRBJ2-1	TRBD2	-	TGTGCCAGCAGTGACTCGGGACTAGGGAATGAGCAGTTCTTC	CASSDSGLGNEQFF
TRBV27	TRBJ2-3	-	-	TGTGCCAGCAGTTTATCACAGGTGGGAGCCTATACGCAGTATTTT	CASSLSQVGAYTQYF
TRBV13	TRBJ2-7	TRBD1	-	TGTGCCAGCAGCGGGACAGGCCGTAGCTCCTACGAGCAGTACTTC	CASSGTGRSSYEQYF
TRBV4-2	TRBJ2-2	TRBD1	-	TGTGCCAGCAGCCAGTCTGGACAGGGGGACACCGGGGAGCTGTTTTTT	CASSQSGQGDTGELFF
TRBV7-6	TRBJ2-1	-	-	TGTGCCAGCAGCTTAGGAGAAAATGAGCAGTTCTTC	CASSLGENEQFF
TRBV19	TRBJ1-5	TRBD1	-	TGTGCCACCTCACCGTCAGGGGGCTCGAATCAGCCCCAGCATTTT	CATSPSGGSNQPQHF
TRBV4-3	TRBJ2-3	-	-	TGCGCCAGCAGCCAAGGGGCCCCGGGAACAGATACGCAGTATTTT	CASSQGAPGTDTQYF
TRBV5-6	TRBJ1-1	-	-	TGTGCCAGCAGCTCCTCCGAGAACACTGAAGCTTTCTTT	CASSSSENTEAFF
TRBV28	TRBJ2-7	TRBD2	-	TGTGCCAGCAGGACTAGCGGCTACGAGCAGTACTTC	CASRTSGYEQYF
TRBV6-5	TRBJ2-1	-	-	TGTGCCAGCAGTCGCCAGGAGGAACTTTACAATGAGCAGTTCTTC	CASSRQEELYNEQFF
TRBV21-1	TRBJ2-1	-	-	TGTGCCAGCAGCAAAAAGGCGGGAGATGAGCAGTTCTTC	CASSKKAGDEQFF
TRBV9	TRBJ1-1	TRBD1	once	TGTGCCAGCAGCGTAGAGGGGACAGAACTAGATGAAGCTTTCTTT	CASSVEGTELDEAFF
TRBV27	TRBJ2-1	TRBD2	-	TGTGCCAGCAGTTTAGGGGCGGGAGATAATGAGCAGTTCTTC	CASSLGAGDNEQFF
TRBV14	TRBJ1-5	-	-	TGTGCCAGCAGCCGGGGCCTCAATCAGCCCCAGCATTTT	CASSRGLNQPQHF
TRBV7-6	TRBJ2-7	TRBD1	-	TGTGCCAGCAGCTTAGAGACAGGGGGCGAGCAGTACTTC	CASSLETGGEQYF
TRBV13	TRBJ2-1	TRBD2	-	TGTGCCAGCAGCTCGGGACTAGCGGGGTACAATGAGCAGTTCTTC	CASSSGLAGYNEQFF
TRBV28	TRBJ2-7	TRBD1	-	TGTGCCAGCAGTCCCGGACAGGGCTACGAGCAGTACTTC	CASSPGQGYEQYF
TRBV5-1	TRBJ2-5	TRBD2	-	TGCGCCAGCAGCTTGGAAGATAGCGGGCCCCAAGAGACCCAGTACTTC	CASSLEDSGPQETQYF
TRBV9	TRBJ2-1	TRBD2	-	TGTGCCAGCAGCGTAGGCGGCGGGAGTTCTGGCAATGAGCAGTTCTTC	CASSVGGGSSGNEQFF
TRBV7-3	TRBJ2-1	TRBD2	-	TGTGCCAGCAGCTTAGCTAGCGGGAGTAATGAGCAGTTCTTC	CASSLASGSNEQFF
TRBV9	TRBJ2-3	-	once	TGTGCCAGCAGCGCCACACTAGAGAGGGCAGATACGCAGTATTTT	CASSATLERADTQYF
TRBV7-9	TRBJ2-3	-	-	TGTGCCAGCACGCTGGGCACAGATACGCAGTATTTT	CASTLGTDTQYF
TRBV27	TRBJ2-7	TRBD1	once	TGTGCCAGCAGTTTCGGACAGGGGCAAGAGCAGTACTTC	CASSFGQGQEQYF
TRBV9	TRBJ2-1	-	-	TGTGCCAGCAGCGACGAATCCGGGACTCCTTTAGGATATGAGCAGTTCTTC	CASSDESGTPLGYEQFF
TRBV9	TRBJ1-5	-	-	TGTGCCAGCAGCGTAGGGGATGACAATCAGCCCCAGCATTTT	CASSVGDDNQPQHF
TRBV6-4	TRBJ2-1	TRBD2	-	TGTGCCAGCAGTGACCTAGCGGGTTCCTCCTACAATGAGCAGTTCTTC	CASSDLAGSSYNEQFF
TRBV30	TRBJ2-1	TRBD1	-	TGTGCCTGGAGTTGGGACAGCGACAATGAGCAGTTCTTC	CAWSWDSDNEQFF
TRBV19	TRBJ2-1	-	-	TGTGCCAGTAAGAGTAGCTCCTACAATGAGCAGTTCTTC	CASKSSSYNEQFF
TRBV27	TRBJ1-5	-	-	TGTGCCAGCAGTTTATGTGCGGGGTATAGCAATCAGCCCCAGCATTTT	CASSLCAGYSNQPQHF
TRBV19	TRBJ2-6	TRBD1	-	TGTGCCAGTAGTATCCCGACAGGGTTCGGACGGTACTCTGGGGCCAACGTCCTGACTTTC	CASSIPTGFGRYSGANVLTF
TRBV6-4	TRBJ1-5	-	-	TGTGCCAGCAGTGAAACAGGGATGAGTCAGCCCCAGCATTTT	CASSETGMSQPQHF
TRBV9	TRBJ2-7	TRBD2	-	TGTGCCAGCAGCGTAGCATTCGGACAACCGGGACTAGCGGGAGGCTACGAGCAGTACTTC	CASSVAFGQPGLAGGYEQYF
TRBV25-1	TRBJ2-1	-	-	TGTGCCAGCAGTGCGTCCGAGGGGAGAACCTACAATGAGCAGTTCTTC	CASSASEGRTYNEQFF
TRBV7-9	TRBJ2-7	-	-	TGTGCCAGCAGCTACAGGAGTCGAGGGGACGAGCAGTACTTC	CASSYRSRGDEQYF
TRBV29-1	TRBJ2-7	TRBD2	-	TGCAGCGTTGAAGAAGTTGGGACTAGCAGGGACTACGAGCAGTACTTC	CSVEEVGTSRDYEQYF
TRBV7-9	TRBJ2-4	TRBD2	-	TGTGCCAGCAGCCTCACTAGCGGGAGCGGCAAAAACATTCAGTACTTC	CASSLTSGSGKNIQYF
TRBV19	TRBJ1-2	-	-	TGTGCCAGTATTAAGGTAATCGGCAGGGGACCGTCCGATGGCTACACCTTC	CASIKVIGRGPSDGYTF
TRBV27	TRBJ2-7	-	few	TGTGCCAGCAGCCTTCGCGGGAACGAGCAGTACTTC	CASSLRGNEQYF
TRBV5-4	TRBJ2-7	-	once	TGTGCCAGCAGCTTGGACCCCTACTACGAGCAGTACTTC	CASSLDPYYEQYF
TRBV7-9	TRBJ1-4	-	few	TGTGCCAGCAGCTTAGTCCTGGGAGGGAAACTGTTTTTT	CASSLVLGGKLFF
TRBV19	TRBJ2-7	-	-	TGTGCCAGTAGTATGGGCCAGGGCTACGAGCAGTACTTC	CASSMGQGYEQYF
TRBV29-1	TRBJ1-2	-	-	TGCAGCGTTCTAGCGGCTGCCGCCTATGGCTACACCTTC	CSVLAAAAYGYTF
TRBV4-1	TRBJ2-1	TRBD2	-	TGCGCCAGCAGCCCCGCCGAGGCACCGCCCGGGGGGTACAATGAGCAGTTCTTC	CASSPAEAPPGGYNEQFF
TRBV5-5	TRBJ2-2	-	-	TGTGCCAGCAGCTTGTGGCGAGGGACCGGGGAGCTGTTTTTT	CASSLWRGTGELFF
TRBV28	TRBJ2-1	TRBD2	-	TGTGCCAGCACCCTTGGCATCCCGGGACTAGCGGGAGAGCAGTTCTTC	CASTLGIPGLAGEQFF
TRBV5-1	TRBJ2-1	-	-	TGCGCCAGCAGCTGTAAAGGGGACCCAAACTCCTACAATGAGCAGTTCTTC	CASSCKGDPNSYNEQFF